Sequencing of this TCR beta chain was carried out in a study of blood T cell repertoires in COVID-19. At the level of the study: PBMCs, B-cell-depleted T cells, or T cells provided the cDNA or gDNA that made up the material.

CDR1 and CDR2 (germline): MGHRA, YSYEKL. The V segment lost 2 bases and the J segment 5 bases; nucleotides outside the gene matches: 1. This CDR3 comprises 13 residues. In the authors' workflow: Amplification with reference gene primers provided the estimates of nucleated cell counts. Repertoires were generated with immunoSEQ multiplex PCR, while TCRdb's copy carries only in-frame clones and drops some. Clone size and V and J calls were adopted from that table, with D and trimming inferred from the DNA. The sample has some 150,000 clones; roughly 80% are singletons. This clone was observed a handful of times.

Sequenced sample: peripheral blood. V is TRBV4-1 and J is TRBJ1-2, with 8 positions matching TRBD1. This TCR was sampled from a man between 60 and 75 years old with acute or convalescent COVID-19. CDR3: CASSQTGGYGYTF. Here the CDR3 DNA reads TGCGCCAGCAGCCAAACAGGGGGGTATGGCTACACCTTC.